This T cell receptor beta chain was obtained from a study of blood T cell repertoires in COVID-19. Germline V lookup: CDR1 SNHLY, CDR2 FYNNEI. The length of the CDR3 is 18 residues. V lost 4 bases, J lost 5 bases, and 26 bases lay in between. Source study methods: Nucleated cell number was recorded as an estimate derived from reference gene primer amplification. Some clones are missing from TCRdb's copy, which holds only in-frame ones; the method was immunoSEQ multiplex PCR. V and J calls and clone size are copied from that table; D and trimming were computed from the DNA. This sample carries more than 95,000 clones, roughly 86% of them seen once, and the ten largest clones take 10% to 15%.

Material: peripheral blood. This sequence originates from a woman aged 55 to 70 in a cohort sampled during active or convalescent COVID-19. The chain links TRBV2 to TRBJ1-2; tentative D call: TRBD1 (5 bases). CDR3 bases: TGTGCCAGCAGTGTAGGAGGGGCGTTTATTCTCAAGTCTTATGGCTACACCTTC. This sequence encodes CASSVGGAFILKSYGYTF. Full variable domain (outside the CDR3, taken from reference TRBV2 and TRBJ1-2): EPEVTQTPSHQVTQMGQEVILRCVPISNHLYFYWYRQILGQKVEFLVSFYNNEISEKSEIFDDQFSVERPDGSNFTLKIRSTKLEDSAMYFCASSVGGAFILKSYGYTFGSGTRLTVV.